A single sample gave rise to the 31 T cell receptor beta chains below, sequenced in a study of blood T cell repertoires in COVID-19. Libraries were prepared by immunoSEQ multiplex PCR; TCRdb keeps only in-frame clonotypes and omits some of them. Altogether roughly 430,000 clones are present, approximately 88% being singletons, with the ten largest covering around 2.1%. Sequencing was performed on PBMCs or T cells enriched from blood (not recorded which). These receptors were collected from a woman in her thirties or forties with acute COVID-19.

The V gene is TRBV13, the J gene TRBJ2-5, with D possibly TRBD2 on 6 matching bases. V was cut by 0 bases and J by 7 bases, with 15 bases left in between. This CDR3 has 15 amino acids. Per germline, CDR1 PRHDT and CDR2 FYEKMQ (reference sequence). CDR3 region: CASSLGSPGAGTQYF. The CDR3 DNA reads as TGTGCCAGCAGCTTAGGGAGCCCGGGAGCTGGGACCCAGTACTTC.

The chain joins TRBV5-1 to TRBJ2-5; TRBD1 is a possible D gene (6 bases). The CDR3 has 16 residues. Germline lookup yields CDR1 SGHRS and CDR2 YFSETQ. Trimming took off 4 bases at V and 2 bases at J, with 18 bases between the two ends. The CDR3 nucleotides are TGCGCCAGCAGCCCGCAGGGGTGGGGGTATCAAGAGACCCAGTACTTC. Residues: CASSPQGWGYQETQYF.

The V and J genes are TRBV7-8 and TRBJ1-3; no clear D. The germline CDR1 and CDR2 sequences are SGHVS and FQNEAQ. The CDR3 is 16 residues long. V was shortened by 5 bases and J by 0 bases, with 14 bases between the two germline ends. The CDR3 DNA sequence: TGTGCCAGCAGCAAGTTCACAGCGGTCTCTGGAAACACCATATATTTT. Translated: CASSKFTAVSGNTIYF.

The chain recombines TRBV5-5 with TRBJ2-1; D remains ambiguous. The CDR3 spans 14 residues. Trimming stripped 0 bases from V and 6 bases from J, with 10 bases between. The germline V gene encodes CDR1 SGHKS and CDR2 YYEKEE (reference sequence). In DNA form, the CDR3 reads TGTGCCAGCAGCTTGGTGATAGTTCCCAATGAGCAGTTCTTC. This sequence encodes CASSLVIVPNEQFF.

The rearrangement links TRBV7-6 to TRBJ2-3, with D maybe TRBD1 (5 bases). The germline gives CDR1 SGHVS, CDR2 FNYEAQ. This CDR3 is built from 15 residues. Trimming pared 1 base from V and 4 bases from J, leaving 12 bases between. Here the CDR3 reads CASSLVGVGADTQYF. The CDR3 DNA sequence: TGTGCCAGCAGCTTAGTAGGGGTCGGCGCAGATACGCAGTATTTT.

V is TRBV6-4 and J is TRBJ1-6; TRBD1 matches 8 bases. This CDR3 region has 14 residues. CDR1 is MRHNA, CDR2 SNTAGT, per germline. The trim removed 6 bases at V and 7 bases at J, leaving 5 bases unmatched. The CDR3 spells CASSEGQENSPLHF. CDR3 nucleotides: TGTGCCAGCAGCGAGGGACAGGAGAATTCACCCCTCCACTTT.

J is TRBJ1-3 and V is TRBV5-1, with TRBD1 identical over 9 bases. Losses at the gene ends were 1 base for V and 8 bases for J; bases not matched to a gene: 7. The germline CDR1 and CDR2 sequences are SGHRS and YFSETQ. CDR3 length: 15 amino acids. The CDR3 spells CASSLWTGEVDTIYF. In DNA form, the CDR3 reads TGCGCCAGCAGCTTGTGGACAGGGGAGGTAGACACCATATATTTT.

The chain has TRBV4-2 and TRBJ2-5; D may be TRBD1 (7 bases). Germline lookup yields CDR1 LGHNA and CDR2 YNFKEQ. The CDR3 has 15 amino acids. The ends were cut back, 0 bases at V and 5 bases at J, with 13 bases in the middle. The CDR3 is CASSQDQGDWETQYF. DNA of the CDR3: TGTGCCAGCAGCCAAGATCAGGGGGACTGGGAGACCCAGTACTTC.

The chain couples TRBV4-1 to TRBJ2-5; 8 bases agree with TRBD1. CDR3 size: 17 residues. With 5 bases clipped from V and 5 bases from J, the junction kept 16 bases outside the gene matches. Germline V gene lookup returns CDR1 MGHRA and CDR2 YSYEKL. CDR3 amino acids: CASSSSRAGGSGETQYF. CDR3 bases: TGCGCCAGCAGCTCCTCGCGGGCAGGGGGCTCCGGGGAGACCCAGTACTTC.

V is TRBV11-2 and J is TRBJ2-7; D remains unclear. Looked up from germline, CDR1 is SGHAT and CDR2 is FQNNGV. CDR3 length equals 15 residues. V was clipped by 0 bases and J by 2 bases, with 11 bases between them. The CDR3: CASSLDPRGTYEQYF. Written as DNA, the CDR3 is TGTGCCAGCAGCTTAGACCCACGAGGCACCTACGAGCAGTACTTC.

This clone was counted a single time. The chain is built from TRBV10-2 and TRBJ1-2, with no clear D. Looked up from germline, CDR1 is WSHSY and CDR2 is SAAADI. With 0 bases removed from V and 4 bases from J, the gap between germline ends came to 15 bases. The CDR3 runs 16 residues. In DNA, the CDR3 is TGCGCCAGCAGTGAGTCGATAGGGAGAGGTGTCTATGGCTACACCTTC. Encoded protein: CASSESIGRGVYGYTF.

This clone came up once. The chain carries TRBV30 and TRBJ2-3; D is possibly TRBD1 (5 bases). Trimming cost V 0 bases and J 4 bases, with 11 bases left between them. The CDR3 extends over 14 amino acids. Germline values: CDR1 GTSNPN, CDR2 SVGIG (reference sequence). The CDR3 DNA reads as TGTGCCTGGAGTGTAGGTCAGGGCGCAGATACGCAGTATTTT. As protein: CAWSVGQGADTQYF. The full variable domain, rest sourced from reference TRBV30 and TRBJ2-3, is SQTIHQWPATLVQPVGSPLSLECTVEGTSNPNLYWYRQAAGRGLQLLFYSVGIGQISSEVPQNLSASRPQDRQFILSSKKLLLSDSGFYLCAWSVGQGADTQYFGPGTRLTVL.

This chain connects TRBV7-8 to TRBJ2-7; weak D call: TRBD1 (5 bases). V was cut by 2 bases and J by 0 bases, with 8 bases left in between. This CDR3 contains 14 residues. Per germline, CDR1 SGHVS and CDR2 FQNEAQ. In nucleotides, the CDR3 is TGTGCCAGCAGCTTAAACAGGACCTCCTACGAGCAGTACTTC. Residues: CASSLNRTSYEQYF.

The CDR3 coding sequence is TGTGCCAGCAGCTTATTCTCCGTAAACACTGAAGCTTTCTTT. Translated: CASSLFSVNTEAFF. The rearrangement uses TRBV11-2 and TRBJ1-1, with D uncertain. Germline loops: CDR1 SGHAT, CDR2 FQNNGV. The germline V and J ends were trimmed by 2 bases and 2 bases, with 9 bases remaining between them. The CDR3 loop spans 14 amino acids. Supplemented by reference TRBV11-2 and TRBJ1-1, the full variable domain reads EAGVAQSPRYKIIEKRQSVAFWCNPISGHATLYWYQQILGQGPKLLIQFQNNGVVDDSQLPKDRFSAERLKGVDSTLKIQPAKLEDSAVYLCASSLFSVNTEAFFGQGTRLTVV.

The V call is TRBV19, the J call TRBJ1-6; a weak D match, TRBD1 (6 bases). Trimming pared 3 bases from V and 7 bases from J, leaving 16 bases between. CDR1 is LNHDA and CDR2 is SQIVND in the germline V gene (reference sequence). The CDR3 consists of 16 residues. CDR3 sequence reads: CASSIVRGLRNSPLHF. CDR3 bases: TGTGCCAGTAGTATCGTCAGGGGCCTGAGGAATTCACCCCTCCACTTT.

This rearrangement joins TRBV7-9 to TRBJ2-2; maybe TRBD1 (6 bases). This CDR3 is built from 17 residues. Germline CDR1 SEHNR, CDR2 FQNEAQ (reference sequence). Deletions cut 5 bases from V and 4 bases from J, with 20 bases between. CDR3 bases: TGTGCCAGCAGCGTTTACAGGGATTCCAGAGGCACCGGGGAGCTGTTTTTT. It specifies CASSVYRDSRGTGELFF.

This clone was detected only once. The chain carries TRBV3-1 (or the pseudogene TRBV3-2) and TRBJ1-1; 8 bases map to TRBD1. Germline lookup yields CDR1 LGHDT and CDR2 YNNKEL (reference sequence). V trimming: 2 bases; J trimming: 0 bases; junction bases outside the gene matches: 11. The CDR3 is made up of 18 amino acids. CDR3 in amino acids: CASSQFGPGGAVNTEAFF. Here the CDR3 DNA reads TGTGCCAGCAGCCAATTCGGCCCAGGGGGCGCGGTGAACACTGAAGCTTTCTTT.

The rearrangement uses TRBV7-8 and TRBJ1-4, with 8 bases that match TRBD1. With V trimmed by 8 bases and J by 7 bases, 3 bases remained unmatched. The CDR3 runs to 12 residues. The germline V gene has CDR1 SGHVS and CDR2 FQNEAQ. The CDR3 nucleotides read TGTGCCAGCGCAGGGGGCGGTGAAAAACTGTTTTTT. Its translation: CASAGGGEKLFF.

The chain links TRBV2 to TRBJ1-2; D is unclear. V was trimmed by 7 bases and J by 4 bases, leaving 13 bases between them. Germline V gene sequence: CDR1 SNHLY, CDR2 FYNNEI. The CDR3 spans 13 residues. CDR3 sequence (DNA): TGTGCCAGCACATCGAGGGAGGGCTATGGCTACACCTTC. This codes for CASTSREGYGYTF.

V usage is TRBV19 and J usage is TRBJ1-5; D is perhaps TRBD1 (5 bases). V lost 4 bases and J lost 5, with 9 bases in between. CDR1 and CDR2 (germline): LNHDA, SQIVND (reference sequence). The CDR3 length is 13 residues. CDR3 sequence reads: CASSTKTDQPQHF. CDR3 coding DNA: TGTGCCAGTAGTACTAAGACAGATCAGCCCCAGCATTTT. The variable domain in full, with the rest retrieved from reference TRBV19 and TRBJ1-5, is DGGITQSPKYLFRKEGQNVTLSCEQNLNHDAMYWYRQDPGQGLRLIYYSQIVNDFQKGDIAEGYSVSREKKESFPLTVTSAQKNPTAFYLCASSTKTDQPQHFGDGTRLSIL.

The chain links TRBV10-1 to TRBJ1-1, with D unresolved. The V and J ends lost 4 bases and 3 bases respectively, with 9 bases between them. CDR3 length equals 13 residues. Germline CDR1 WNHNN, CDR2 SYGVQD (reference sequence). The CDR3 reads CASSGPEDTEAFF. CDR3 sequence (DNA): TGCGCCAGCAGTGGCCCGGAGGACACTGAAGCTTTCTTT.

The chain uses TRBV11-2 and TRBJ2-5; D is uncertain. The V gene lost 5 bases and the J gene lost 1 base, with 5 bases spanning the gap. CDR1 is SGHAT, CDR2 FQNNGV, per germline. The CDR3 length is 12 residues. The CDR3: CASSPSQETQYF. The CDR3 DNA follows: TGTGCCAGCAGCCCCTCCCAAGAGACCCAGTACTTC.

The chain joins TRBV7-9 to TRBJ1-3; 8 positions agree with TRBD1. Germline CDR1 SEHNR, CDR2 FQNEAQ (reference sequence). The CDR3 contains 14 residues. Trimming cost V 5 bases and J 8 bases; bases outside gene matches: 8. The CDR3 region is CASSVGQASYTIYF. The CDR3 DNA sequence: TGTGCCAGCAGCGTGGGACAGGCTAGTTACACCATATATTTT.

The chain carries TRBV19 and TRBJ1-4; 10 bases agree with TRBD1. Trimming took 3 bases from V and 6 from J; bases not matched to a gene: 7. The V gene's germline CDR1 is LNHDA and CDR2 SQIVND (reference sequence). This CDR3 has 16 residues. CDR3 coding DNA: TGTGCCAGTAGTATCCTCACCGGGACAGGGGATGAAAAACTGTTTTTT. It codes for CASSILTGTGDEKLFF.

The chain recombines TRBV25-1 with TRBJ1-3; 8 bases agree with TRBD1. This CDR3 is 17 amino acids long. Germline V CDR1 and CDR2: MGHDK, SYGVNS. V shed 8 bases and J 0 bases; nucleotides not matched to a gene: 12. CDR3 sequence: CASQADLDRASGNTIYF. In DNA form, the CDR3 reads TGTGCCAGCCAAGCCGATTTGGACAGGGCCTCTGGAAACACCATATATTTT.

This chain connects TRBV6-5 to TRBJ2-1; 8 bases align to TRBD2. The germline CDR1 and CDR2 sequences are MNHEY and SVGAGI. The CDR3 sequence is 13 residues long. Losses at the gene ends were 6 bases for V and 8 bases for J; bases not matched to a gene: 6. The CDR3 coding sequence is TGTGCCAGCAGCTGGACTAGCTCCTATGAGCAGTTCTTC. This sequence encodes CASSWTSSYEQFF.

The rearrangement joins TRBV5-1 to TRBJ2-1, with 8 bases fitting TRBD1. The CDR3 totals 15 residues. V gave up 0 bases and J gave up 4 bases; unmatched junction bases: 3. CDR1 and CDR2 from the germline V gene are SGHRS and YFSETQ. The DNA of the CDR3 is TGCGCCAGCAGCTTGGGGGGGACAGGTTACAATGAGCAGTTCTTC. Translation: CASSLGGTGYNEQFF.

The V gene is TRBV30, the J gene TRBJ1-2, with a weak D call TRBD1 (5 bases). Per the germline V gene, CDR1 is GTSNPN and CDR2 is SVGIG (reference sequence). The CDR3 loop spans 13 amino acids. Trimming took off 3 bases at V and 7 bases at J, with 15 bases between the two ends. The CDR3 sequence is CAWRGGQMGGYTF. As DNA, the CDR3 is TGTGCCTGGAGGGGGGGTCAAATGGGTGGCTACACCTTC. The variable domain in full, with the rest retrieved from reference TRBV30 and TRBJ1-2, is SQTIHQWPATLVQPVGSPLSLECTVEGTSNPNLYWYRQAAGRGLQLLFYSVGIGQISSEVPQNLSASRPQDRQFILSSKKLLLSDSGFYLCAWRGGQMGGYTFGSGTRLTVV.

The V and J genes are TRBV3-1 (or the pseudogene TRBV3-2) and TRBJ1-2; 9 bases are a match to TRBD1. The trim removed 6 bases at V and 7 bases at J, leaving 6 bases unmatched. Germline V CDR1 and CDR2: LGHDT, YNNKEL (reference sequence). CDR3 size: 13 residues. CDR3 sequence (DNA): TGTGCCAGCAGGAGAACAGGGGGCGGTGGCTACACCTTC. It translates to CASRRTGGGGYTF.

CDR3 nucleotides: TGTGCCAGCAGGCGCTTGACAGGAGTGAACACTGAAGCTTTCTTT. Translated: CASRRLTGVNTEAFF. The chain employs TRBV7-6 and TRBJ1-1, with D perhaps TRBD1 (6 bases). Germline-derived CDR1 and CDR2 are SGHVS and FNYEAQ. The V end was cut by 6 bases, the J end by 0 bases, with 14 bases between. This CDR3 comprises 15 residues.

The rearrangement joins TRBV5-6 to TRBJ1-1; D unresolved. Trimming removed 0 bases from V and 11 bases from J, with 11 bases in between. CDR3 size: 12 residues. CDR1 SGHDT and CDR2 YYEEEE come from the germline V gene. In DNA form, the CDR3 reads TGTGCCAGCAGCTTGGAAGTCGGTGCGGCTTTCTTT. It translates to CASSLEVGAAFF.